The 9 T cell receptor beta chains listed next were all sequenced from one sample in a study of cytomegalovirus exposure and HLA in healthy donors. Researchers ran the PCR with 60 Vbeta and 13 Jbeta primers. Profiling relied on immunoSEQ multiplex PCR, and the TCRdb table lists in-frame clones only, not all of them. The data contain 75,000 to 95,000 clones, about three quarters of them singletons. The sequenced material came from PBMCs. The origin of the receptors is a woman in her thirties or forties in good health and CMV-seropositive.

The chain employs TRBV13 and TRBJ2-3; 10 positions agree with TRBD2. The CDR3 is 17 amino acids. Germline-derived CDR1 and CDR2 are PRHDT and FYEKMQ (reference sequence). Trimming took 3 bases from V and 7 from J; bases not matched to a gene: 13. The CDR3 protein is CASSLLSGRAQPNTQYF. The CDR3 DNA sequence: TGTGCCAGCAGCTTGTTGAGCGGGAGGGCCCAACCAAATACGCAGTATTTT.

The chain carries TRBV6-5 and TRBJ1-2; 8 bases are a match to TRBD1. Germline CDR1 is MNHEY and CDR2 is SVGAGI. The CDR3 sequence is 15 residues long. V trimming: 6 bases; J trimming: 8 bases; junction bases outside the gene matches: 14. CDR3 coding DNA: TGTGCCAGCAGCTATATAGGACAGGGAACGAGGGGCTACACCTTC. It is translated as CASSYIGQGTRGYTF.

This clone was picked up a small number of times. The CDR3 sequence: CASSVGQHYEQYF. The CDR3 nucleotides are TGTGCCAGCAGTGTAGGACAACACTACGAGCAGTACTTC. This chain links TRBV6-1 with TRBJ2-7; maybe TRBD1 (5 bases). This CDR3 comprises 13 residues. Germline V gene lookup returns CDR1 MNHNS and CDR2 SASEGT. V was pared by 4 bases and J by 3 bases, with 10 bases between.

Of note for this clone: Distinct nucleotide sequences in the sample also encode this CDR3. The chain joins TRBV7-8 to TRBJ2-7; TRBD1 might be the D (6 bases). With 5 bases removed from V and 3 bases from J, the gap between germline ends came to 11 bases. CDR1 is SGHVS, CDR2 FQNEAQ, per germline. The CDR3 is 13 amino acids. The CDR3 sequence is CASSLLGGYEQYF. The CDR3 bases are TGTGCCAGCAGCCTTTTAGGGGGCTACGAGCAGTACTTC.

This rearrangement joins TRBV7-9 to TRBJ1-1; TRBD1 is a possible D gene (5 bases). Germline V gene sequence: CDR1 SEHNR, CDR2 FQNEAQ (reference sequence). Trimming removed 2 bases from V and 8 bases from J, with 15 bases in between. The CDR3 sequence is 14 residues long. The CDR3 coding sequence is TGTGCCAGCAGCTTAATTCGGAGGGGCCCCGAAGCTTTCTTT. Amino acids: CASSLIRRGPEAFF.

This clone was counted a single time. The rearrangement joins TRBV27 to TRBJ2-1; 7 nucleotides align to TRBD2. Germline lookup yields CDR1 MNHEY and CDR2 SMNVEV (reference sequence). This CDR3 contains 16 residues. Unmatched junction bases numbered 9, after V lost 3 bases and J lost 4 bases. The CDR3: CASSFWGEGTYNEQFF. The CDR3 bases are TGTGCCAGCAGTTTTTGGGGGGAGGGAACTTACAATGAGCAGTTCTTC.

For the CDR3, the DNA is TGTGCCAGCAGGGCACGAATCGATCAGCCCCAGCATTTT. Translating gives CASRARIDQPQHF. The chain joins TRBV6-5 to TRBJ1-5; no clear D gene. Germline V gives CDR1 MNHEY, CDR2 SVGAGI. The germline V and J ends were trimmed by 6 bases and 5 bases, with 11 bases remaining between them. The CDR3 totals 13 residues.

The rearrangement joins TRBV27 to TRBJ2-1, with 7 bases that match TRBD1. The CDR3 has 13 amino acids. J lost 12 bases, V lost 5 bases, and 10 bases had no gene match. Germline CDR1 MNHEY, CDR2 SMNVEV (reference sequence). The DNA of the CDR3 is TGTGCCAGCAGTCTCGGACAGGCCCTGGGGCAGTTCTTC. Translating gives CASSLGQALGQFF.

The CDR3 sequence is CASSTGGTNEKLFF. Here the CDR3 DNA reads TGTGCCAGCAGTACGGGAGGAACTAATGAAAAACTGTTTTTT. This chain connects TRBV6-1 to TRBJ1-4; D not resolved. The CDR3 spans 14 residues. Germline V lookup: CDR1 MNHNS, CDR2 SASEGT. Trimming cost V 5 bases and J 1 base, with 8 bases left between them.